These 8 T cell receptor beta chains share one sample of origin, sequenced in a study of metastatic and nonmetastatic thyroid tumors. Thyroid surgery took place with no prior treatment in any patient. TCRdb re-clonotyped the PCR reads through MiXCR. This repertoire shows roughly 7,400 clones, approximately 30% found once; its top ten account for roughly 27%. Sequencing input: adjacent normal tissue. These TCRs come from a male donor with papillary thyroid cancer or a benign thyroid nodule (not recorded which). Some clones in this sample may be carry-over from other donors' samples.

The genes are TRBV20-1 and TRBJ2-1; possibly TRBD1 for D (6 bases). The germline V gene has CDR1 DFQATT and CDR2 SNEGSKA (reference sequence). Trimming took off 5 bases at V and 4 bases at J, with 21 bases between the two ends. The CDR3 consists of 16 residues. As DNA, the CDR3 is TGCAGTGCTGGAGGTGAGTTGGTGGGGGCGTACAATGAGCAGTTCTTC. Amino acids: CSAGGELVGAYNEQFF.

This rearrangement joins TRBV24-1 to TRBJ2-3; a possible D gene is TRBD1 (6 bases). V shed 1 base and J shed 1 base, with 11 bases lying between them. Germline lookup yields CDR1 KGHDR and CDR2 SFDVKD. This CDR3 contains 16 residues. The CDR3 spells CATSDLGQYGTDTQYF. DNA of the CDR3: TGTGCCACCAGTGATTTAGGACAGTATGGCACAGATACGCAGTATTTT.

This clone has just a few counts. The chain couples TRBV11-2 to TRBJ2-2, with 10 bases matching TRBD2. The CDR3 runs to 18 residues. The V gene end was trimmed by 5 bases and the J gene end by 4 bases; junction bases not matched to a gene: 13. Looked up from germline, CDR1 is SGHAT and CDR2 is FQNNGV. The chain's CDR3 is CASSPGRTSGFVTGELFF. In DNA form, the CDR3 reads TGTGCCAGCAGCCCGGGGCGGACTAGCGGCTTTGTCACCGGGGAGCTGTTTTTT.

With respect to this clone: A read error may explain this, as a much larger clone is one base away. This chain connects TRBV20-1 to TRBJ2-3; D possibly corresponds to TRBD2 (6 bases). The CDR3 covers 15 residues. CDR1 DFQATT and CDR2 SNEGSKA come from the germline V gene (reference sequence). CDR3 loop: CNARDGRHGTDTRYF. In nucleotides, the CDR3 is TGCAATGCTAGAGACGGGAGACATGGCACAGATACGCGGTATTTT.

In nucleotides, the CDR3 is TGTGCCAGCATCACAAGGATAGCGGAGAACTACGAGCAGTACTTC. Protein product: CASITRIAENYEQYF. V is TRBV7-3 and J is TRBJ2-7; D might be TRBD2 (6 bases). Germline assignment: CDR1 SGHTA and CDR2 FQGTGA. The V end lost 7 bases, the J end lost 3 bases, and 19 bases lay between the germline ends. This CDR3 contains 15 residues. Complete variable domain (other parts from reference TRBV7-3 and TRBJ2-7): GAGVSQTPSNKVTEKGKYVELRCDPISGHTALYWYRQSLGQGPEFLIYFQGTGAADDSGLPNDRFFAVRPEGSVSTLKIQRTERGDSAVYLCASITRIAENYEQYFGPGTRLTVT.

The chain has TRBV30 and TRBJ1-5; no clear D. Trimming took off 0 bases at V and 4 bases at J, with 7 bases between the two ends. The CDR3 consists of 13 residues. Germline CDR1 and CDR2: GTSNPN and SVGIG (reference sequence). DNA of the CDR3: TGTGCCTGGAGTGTACACGGGAATCAGCCCCAGCATTTT. Protein product: CAWSVHGNQPQHF. Full variable domain (outside the CDR3, taken from reference TRBV30 and TRBJ1-5): SQTIHQWPATLVQPVGSPLSLECTVEGTSNPNLYWYRQAAGRGLQLLFYSVGIGQISSEVPQNLSASRPQDRQFILSSKKLLLSDSGFYLCAWSVHGNQPQHFGDGTRLSIL.

In the case of this clone: The junction and the germline gene differ at one end; a read error may be behind it. The chain recombines TRBV12-3 or TRBV12-4 with TRBJ1-2, with unresolved D. This CDR3 contains 13 residues. CDR3 nucleotide sequence: TGTGCCAGCAGTTCTACATGGGTTAATGGCTACGCCTTC. It translates to CASSSTWVNGYAF.

This chain links TRBV6-2 or TRBV6-3 with TRBJ2-7, with D perhaps being TRBD1 or TRBD2 (6 bases each). CDR3 size: 16 residues. The germline CDR1 and CDR2 sequences are MNHEY and SVGEGT. Trimming took off 1 base at V and 2 bases at J, with 15 bases between the two ends. CDR3 sequence: CASSYLGGSLPYEQYF. In DNA, the CDR3 is TGTGCCAGCAGTTACTTAGGGGGGTCGTTACCCTACGAGCAGTACTTC.